This T cell receptor beta chain was recorded in a study of vaccination and CD4 T cells after COVID-19. General observations from the study: The cohort comprised relatively few convalescent patients, and no early post-infection timepoints were analyzed.

Treatment described: approximately 9-day PBMC culture with coronavirus spike peptide pools or control peptides (ViraFEST assay). The collection of CD4+ T cells from the unexposed donor took place before the COVID-19 pandemic (2011-2018). Days 3 and 7 were when half the medium was replaced with fresh IL-2 medium. Cells permitting, SARS-CoV-2 S/N and four cold-coronavirus spikes were tested on unexposed-donor CD4+ T cells. With the Oncomine TCR Beta short-read assay, DNA from cultured CD4+ T cells was sequenced. MiXCR, run by TCRdb on the PCR reads, gives a single entry per CDR3 protein. The sample consists of several thousand distinct CDR3 sequences, roughly 34% of them appearing once. Trimming shortened V by 2 bases and J by 5 bases, and 12 bases separated the two germline ends. CDR1 is MNHEY, CDR2 SVGEGT, per germline. This CDR3 comprises 14 residues. In this sample, this clonotype is medium-sized (0.01 to 0.1%). Its target is not known.

V gene TRBV6-2 or TRBV6-3 combines with J gene TRBJ1-1; possibly TRBD1 for D (6 bases). This receptor was identified in a human donor in good health. Sequencing used CD4+ T cells from blood, cultured in vitro. The CDR3 DNA reads TGTGCCAGCAGTTACACAGGGAGGAGGACTGAAGCTTTCTTT. The encoded protein is CASSYTGRRTEAFF.